Shown below are 12 T cell receptor beta chains from a single sample sequenced in a study of T cell responses to AZD1222 COVID-19 vaccine (dated by TCRdb to the early 2020s). The time point label corresponds to: baseline before first vaccination. The method behind the library was the immunoSEQ multiplex PCR assay. TCRdb limited this immuneACCESS table to in-frame rearrangements with V and J called. A share of clones is missing; checked studies link under half to unresolved V genes, and the rest is unexplained. Present in this sample are more than 90,000 clones, about 90% of which were seen just once. Of the sample, approximately 15% is held by the ten largest clones. The sample was peripheral blood, taken on day 0 of AZD1222 vaccination. The receptors shown here come from an adult in good health.

The chain uses TRBV11-2 and TRBJ2-7, with D unclear. CDR1 SGHAT and CDR2 FQNNGV come from the germline V gene. V was clipped by 0 bases and J by 1 base, with 10 bases between them. This CDR3 is built from 15 residues. The chain's CDR3 is CASSLDTISSYEQYF. The CDR3 bases are TGTGCCAGCAGCTTAGACACTATATCGTCCTACGAGCAGTACTTC.

A single count supports this clone. The V and J genes are TRBV3-1 (or the pseudogene TRBV3-2) and TRBJ1-4; no clear D. This CDR3 is built from 11 residues. The V and J ends lost 3 bases and 12 bases respectively, with 8 bases between them. Germline V gene data show CDR1 as LGHDT and CDR2 as YNNKEL (reference sequence). The CDR3, as DNA: TGTGCCAGCAGCCAGGAGGTAGAACTGTTTTTT. As protein: CASSQEVELFF.

The chain uses TRBV30 and TRBJ1-2, with 7 bases identical to TRBD1. With V trimmed by 3 bases and J by 4 bases, 5 bases remained unmatched. The CDR3 runs to 13 residues. Per the germline V gene, CDR1 is GTSNPN and CDR2 is SVGIG (reference sequence). The CDR3 is CAWRPTGVYGYTF. In nucleotides, the CDR3 is TGTGCCTGGAGGCCAACAGGGGTCTATGGCTACACCTTC.

This sequence joins TRBV30 and TRBJ2-3; no clear D. The V and J ends lost 0 bases and 2 bases respectively, with 6 bases between them. This CDR3 has 13 amino acids. Germline V CDR1 and CDR2: GTSNPN, SVGIG (reference sequence). The CDR3, as DNA: TGTGCCTGGAGTGTGCGGATCACAGATACGCAGTATTTT. Its translation is CAWSVRITDTQYF.

This chain connects TRBV5-1 to TRBJ2-7; D is undetermined. Germline V gene sequence: CDR1 SGHRS, CDR2 YFSETQ. V dropped 0 bases and J dropped 4 bases, with 5 bases sitting between them. This CDR3 contains 12 residues. CDR3 sequence: CASSLDQYEQYF. CDR3 in DNA: TGCGCCAGCAGCTTGGATCAGTACGAGCAGTACTTC.

The genes are TRBV10-3 and TRBJ1-5; no definite D call. Trimming removed 10 bases at V and 4 bases at J, with 20 bases between. CDR1 is ENHRY and CDR2 is SYGVKD in the germline V gene. The CDR3 runs to 15 residues. The CDR3 DNA follows: TGTGCCACCCGGCCGGAGGCAGCAAGTAATCAGCCCCAGCATTTT. This translates into CATRPEAASNQPQHF.

V is TRBV11-3 and J is TRBJ2-1, with D hard to call. V was pared by 3 bases and J by 6 bases, with 12 bases between. Germline values: CDR1 SGHNT, CDR2 YENEEA. The CDR3 sequence is 14 residues long. CDR3 sequence reads: CASSFSPLSNEQFF. The CDR3 DNA reads as TGTGCCAGCAGCTTTTCGCCGCTTAGCAATGAGCAGTTCTTC.

The V and J genes are TRBV28 and TRBJ1-6; the match to TRBD1 covers 7 bases. From germline, CDR1 is MDHEN and CDR2 SYDVKM. The CDR3 contains 14 residues. V was pared by 4 bases and J by 10 bases, with 7 bases of the junction left unmatched. CDR3 bases: TGTGCCAGCAGTTCCCCACAGGGGAACTCACCCCTCCACTTT. Its protein is CASSSPQGNSPLHF.

J is TRBJ2-3 and V is TRBV19, with D uncertain. Germline V gene lookup returns CDR1 LNHDA and CDR2 SQIVND (reference sequence). The CDR3 is made up of 12 amino acids. Trimming pared 1 base from V and 5 bases from J, leaving 4 bases between. CDR3 sequence: CASSIGVDTQYF. CDR3 in DNA: TGTGCCAGTAGTATAGGGGTAGATACGCAGTATTTT.

V gene TRBV5-1 combines with J gene TRBJ1-2, with D possibly matching TRBD1 (5 bases). The CDR3 covers 15 residues. The germline gives CDR1 SGHRS, CDR2 YFSETQ. V was shortened by 5 bases and J by 0 bases, with 14 bases between the two germline ends. The CDR3 sequence: CASRVDSSSNYGYTF. The CDR3 DNA is TGCGCCAGCAGGGTTGACAGCTCGTCTAACTATGGCTACACCTTC. Combining the CDR3 with reference TRBV5-1 and TRBJ1-2 gives the whole variable domain KAGVTQTPRYLIKTRGQQVTLSCSPISGHRSVSWYQQTPGQGLQFLFEYFSETQRNKGNFPGRFSGRQFSNSRSEMNVSTLELGDSALYLCASRVDSSSNYGYTFGSGTRLTVV.

This sequence joins TRBV27 and TRBJ1-5, with D unresolved. V gave up 3 bases and J gave up 0 bases, with 9 bases separating them. Germline CDR1 is MNHEY and CDR2 is SMNVEV (reference sequence). The length of the CDR3 is 15 residues. DNA for the CDR3: TGTGCCAGCAGTTTTTCACCTTTTAGCAATCAGCCCCAGCATTTT. It is translated as CASSFSPFSNQPQHF.

This chain connects TRBV5-1 to TRBJ1-2, with 10 bases lining up with TRBD1. In germline, CDR1 is SGHRS, CDR2 YFSETQ. With 4 bases clipped from V and 8 bases from J, the junction kept 14 bases outside the gene matches. The CDR3 has 16 amino acids. CDR3 nucleotide sequence: TGCGCCAGCAGCGCAAGTCGGACAGGGGGGGTTGAAGGCTACACCTTC. Translated: CASSASRTGGVEGYTF.